This T cell receptor (beta chain) was recorded in a study of T cell responses to AZD1222 COVID-19 vaccine. General study results and limits: The peak T cell response came first, and repertoires were sampled only after it. Spike-specific TCR breadth rose after two AZD1222 doses, and depth rose as well.

The table lists this clone with a count of one. Its antigen is currently unknown. Only in-frame clones appear in the TCRdb table, and some are missing; sequencing was by immunoSEQ multiplex PCR. The sample has about 86,000 clones; roughly 90% are singletons. This CDR3 is built from 16 residues. The germline V gene encodes CDR1 MNHEY and CDR2 SMNVEV (reference sequence). The V end was cut by 1 base, the J end by 0 bases, with 10 bases between. It was second doses at about 4 or about 12 weeks that were pooled. The receptor was isolated from an adult who received the AZD1222 COVID-19 vaccine. Sequenced material: peripheral blood, taken 28 days after the second AZD1222 dose. The rearrangement joins TRBV27 to TRBJ1-5, with D possibly being TRBD1 (5 bases). CDR3 residues: CASSLLGGNSNQPQHF. The CDR3 DNA reads as TGTGCCAGCAGTTTATTGGGGGGAAATAGCAATCAGCCCCAGCATTTT.